This entry lists 17 T cell receptor beta chains sequenced from one sample in a study of cytomegalovirus exposure and HLA in healthy donors. Both 60 Vbeta primers and 13 Jbeta primers went into the PCR. Produced via immunoSEQ multiplex PCR; TCRdb's table is partial and in-frame only. The table has 170,000 or so clones, over 70% seen once; the top ten hold approximately 1.5%. The source material was PBMCs. The receptors originated from a woman younger than 45 in good health and CMV-seropositive.

Concerning this clone itself: This specimen includes other DNA sequences encoding the same CDR3. The rearrangement joins TRBV5-1 to TRBJ2-5, with TRBD2 identical over 10 bases. The CDR3 length is 16 residues. V lost 0 bases to trimming and J lost 2 bases; unmatched junction nucleotides: 4. Germline CDR1 and CDR2: SGHRS and YFSETQ. CDR3 sequence reads: CASSLAPSGSQETQYF. CDR3 coding DNA: TGCGCCAGCAGCTTGGCGCCTAGCGGGAGTCAAGAGACCCAGTACTTC.

This clone was detected only once. CDR3 protein: CASSFLGPARGTDTQYF. CDR3 in DNA: TGTGCCAGCAGTTTTCTAGGACCTGCCAGGGGCACAGATACGCAGTATTTT. This chain links TRBV27 with TRBJ2-3; D may be TRBD1 (5 bases). V was cut by 3 bases and J by 1 base, with 17 bases left in between. This CDR3 has 17 amino acids. From germline, CDR1 is MNHEY and CDR2 SMNVEV (reference sequence).

CDR3 amino acids: CASTLAGGTGELFF. For the CDR3, the DNA is TGTGCCAGCACCTTAGCGGGAGGAACCGGGGAGCTGTTTTTT. V gene TRBV9 combines with J gene TRBJ2-2, with 10 bases aligning to TRBD2. Looked up from germline, CDR1 is SGDLS and CDR2 is YYNGEE. This CDR3 spans 14 amino acids. Trimming took 6 bases from V and 5 from J; bases not matched to a gene: 4.

This clone has only one observation. The gene calls are TRBV9 and TRBJ2-3, with 8 bases aligning to TRBD2. The CDR3 covers 14 residues. With 7 bases clipped from V and 0 bases from J, the junction kept 4 bases outside the gene matches. Germline V gene sequence: CDR1 SGDLS, CDR2 YYNGEE. CDR3 bases: TGTGCCAGCGGTAGCGGGGTAAGCACAGATACGCAGTATTTT. Protein: CASGSGVSTDTQYF.

The rearrangement links TRBV29-1 to TRBJ1-1, with 7 bases matching TRBD1. J lost 0 bases, V lost 2 bases, and 6 bases had no gene match. This CDR3 is 15 amino acids long. Germline V gene lookup returns CDR1 SQVTM and CDR2 ANQGSEA. The CDR3, as DNA: TGCAGCGTTGAAAGGGGTACAGGGGTGAACACTGAAGCTTTCTTT. Translating it yields CSVERGTGVNTEAFF.

The chain links TRBV6-5 to TRBJ1-2; D not certain. The CDR3 is 16 residues long. Germline V CDR1 and CDR2: MNHEY, SVGAGI. Between the trimmed V and J ends, which lost 0 bases and 0 bases, there was a span of 11 bases. The CDR3 sequence is CASSYSSEGTNYGYTF. The DNA for the CDR3 is TGTGCCAGCAGTTACTCAAGCGAGGGTACTAACTATGGCTACACCTTC.

The rearrangement links TRBV7-9 to TRBJ2-3; possibly TRBD1 for D (5 bases). The CDR3 length is 16 residues. Trimming cost V 5 bases and J 0 bases, with 15 bases left between them. The germline gives CDR1 SEHNR, CDR2 FQNEAQ (reference sequence). The CDR3 reads CASSPLSTDSTDTQYF. CDR3 in DNA: TGTGCCAGCAGCCCTCTCTCGACAGACAGCACAGATACGCAGTATTTT.

This clone was seen only a few times. The gene calls are TRBV6-1 and TRBJ1-5; a weak D match, TRBD1 (5 bases). V dropped 7 bases and J dropped 7 bases, with 17 bases sitting between them. Germline V lookup: CDR1 MNHNS, CDR2 SASEGT. The CDR3 is made up of 14 amino acids. In DNA, the CDR3 is TGTGCCAGCAACCAATGGGGGGTAGAGCAGCCCCAGCATTTT. Encoded protein: CASNQWGVEQPQHF.

This sequence joins TRBV4-2 and TRBJ2-1; tentative D call: TRBD2 (5 bases). Trimming stripped 2 bases from V and 4 bases from J, with 12 bases between. Germline CDR1 LGHNA, CDR2 YNFKEQ. This CDR3 has 15 amino acids. The CDR3 DNA reads as TGTGCCAGCAGCCAATCAGGTGGGAGTTACAATGAGCAGTTCTTC. Translating gives CASSQSGGSYNEQFF.

This rearrangement joins TRBV27 to TRBJ2-3; 12 bases align to TRBD2. The germline V gene encodes CDR1 MNHEY and CDR2 SMNVEV (reference sequence). J gave up 2 bases and V 6 bases, and 9 bases lay outside the gene matches. The CDR3 length is 17 residues. CDR3 nucleotide sequence: TGTGCCAGCAGACCAAAACTAGCGGGAGGATCCACAGATACGCAGTATTTT. Protein sequence: CASRPKLAGGSTDTQYF.

The rearrangement links TRBV4-1 to TRBJ1-5; D gene uncertain. This CDR3 spans 15 amino acids. V was shortened by 5 bases and J by 4 bases, with 15 bases between the two germline ends. In germline, CDR1 is MGHRA, CDR2 YSYEKL. This chain's CDR3 is CASSLQSPGNQPQHF. The CDR3 region has the DNA TGCGCCAGCAGCTTACAGTCACCGGGGAATCAGCCCCAGCATTTT.

Comments on this clone: Other DNA variants within this sample encode the same CDR3. V gene TRBV5-5 combines with J gene TRBJ1-5; D call uncertain. The CDR3 has 14 residues. Trimming removed 4 bases at V and 2 bases at J, with 10 bases between. Germline loops: CDR1 SGHKS, CDR2 YYEKEE (reference sequence). CDR3 region: CASSLAGGNQPQHF. DNA of the CDR3: TGTGCCAGCAGCCTAGCAGGAGGCAATCAGCCCCAGCATTTT.

This rearrangement joins TRBV7-6 to TRBJ2-7, with D perhaps matching TRBD2 (5 bases). Germline V CDR1 and CDR2: SGHVS, FNYEAQ. There are 14 residues in the CDR3. Trimming left V 2 bases short and J 2 bases short, with 10 bases between. The CDR3 here is CASSLLEETYEQYF. Here the CDR3 DNA reads TGTGCCAGCAGCTTATTGGAGGAAACCTACGAGCAGTACTTC.

This clone has just one count. The chain joins TRBV11-2 to TRBJ2-2; TRBD1 matches 9 bases. Trimming removed 5 bases from V and 3 bases from J; junction bases left unmatched: 13. Germline V gene sequence: CDR1 SGHAT, CDR2 FQNNGV. The CDR3 runs 18 residues. CDR3 protein: CASSISTGGGVDTGELFF. The CDR3 coding sequence is TGTGCCAGCAGCATTTCGACAGGGGGAGGTGTAGACACCGGGGAGCTGTTTTTT.

Only a few counts were recorded for this clone. The CDR3 protein is CASSLAWRNTEAFF. Written as DNA, the CDR3 is TGTGCCAGCAGCTTAGCGTGGAGGAACACTGAAGCTTTCTTT. The chain couples TRBV11-1 to TRBJ1-1; D gene ambiguous. Germline lookup yields CDR1 SGHAT and CDR2 FQDESV (reference sequence). V shed 0 bases and J shed 1 base, with 6 bases lying between them. The CDR3 sequence is 14 residues long.

The chain has TRBV11-2 and TRBJ2-1, with D tentatively TRBD2 (6 bases). The V gene lost 3 bases and the J gene lost 3 bases, with 9 bases spanning the gap. CDR3 length: 14 amino acids. CDR1 and CDR2 (germline): SGHAT, FQNNGV. CDR3 nucleotides: TGTGCCAGCAGCTTTAGCGGAAACTACAATGAGCAGTTCTTC. Protein product: CASSFSGNYNEQFF.

The V gene is TRBV2, the J gene TRBJ2-2, with 7 bases aligning to TRBD2. The CDR3 is made up of 16 amino acids. CDR1 is SNHLY, CDR2 FYNNEI, per germline. V was clipped by 6 bases and J by 4 bases; unmatched bases: 11. The CDR3 sequence: CASRSVLGEGTGELFF. CDR3 DNA sequence: TGTGCCAGCAGGAGTGTGTTGGGGGAGGGCACCGGGGAGCTGTTTTTT.